This note documents a single T cell receptor (beta chain) sequence. This PCR relied on a set of 60 Vbeta primers and 13 Jbeta primers. Profiled with immunoSEQ multiplex PCR; TCRdb holds only in-frame clones, not every one. The sample yields fewer than 70,000 clones, around 83% seen once. The germline V gene encodes CDR1 SGDLS and CDR2 YYNGEE. CDR3 length: 17 amino acids. Trimming removed 3 bases from V and 7 bases from J; junction bases left unmatched: 15. This sample is drawn from a study of cytomegalovirus exposure and HLA in healthy donors. The sequence was collected from a human donor in good health. Input material: PBMCs. The chain recombines TRBV9 with TRBJ2-3; 9 bases are shared with TRBD2. In DNA form, the CDR3 reads TGTGCCAGCAGCGGGATGGTGGGCGGGGGGGCCTCGAATACGCAGTATTTT. Translating it yields CASSGMVGGGASNTQYF.